What follows are 23 T cell receptor beta chains derived from one specimen sequenced in a study of Ad26.COV2.S vaccination and SARS-CoV-2 variants (dated by TCRdb to the early 2020s). The library came from the immunoSEQ multiplex PCR assay. TCRdb stores this immuneACCESS table with in-frame sequences only. Part of the clones is absent; in the studies checked, under half of the shortfall reflects unresolved V genes, and no reason is known for the rest. The sample data list some 450,000 clones, and about 90% of these were observed just once. Clones ranked in the top ten supply around 4.5% of the sample. The intended sense of this specimen's treatment or condition label: over 15 received Ad26.COV2.S at low or high dose, single or two shots; 5 received placebo; per-sample allocation not given. Repertoires of vaccine and placebo recipients were sequenced from samples taken on day 63 after the first injection.

Source: peripheral blood, taken in a trial of Ad26.COV2.S vaccine versus placebo. Receptor source: a person between 18 and 59 years old who received the Ad26.COV2.S COVID-19 vaccine or a placebo.

The genes are TRBV9 and TRBJ2-2; D may be TRBD1 (5 bases). The germline CDR1 and CDR2 sequences are SGDLS and YYNGEE. The germline V and J ends were trimmed by 0 bases and 7 bases, with 10 bases remaining between them. The CDR3 extends over 14 amino acids. The CDR3 region is CASSVVQGGGELFF. In nucleotides, the CDR3 is TGTGCCAGCAGCGTAGTCCAGGGCGGCGGGGAGCTGTTTTTT.

The chain recombines TRBV27 with TRBJ2-3; D unresolved. Trimming removed 5 bases at V and 0 bases at J, with 15 bases between. Germline V lookup: CDR1 MNHEY, CDR2 SMNVEV (reference sequence). CDR3 length equals 16 residues. The CDR3 is CASSPSWAASTDTQYF. In DNA form, the CDR3 reads TGTGCCAGCAGTCCCTCGTGGGCCGCTAGCACAGATACGCAGTATTTT.

The V gene is TRBV7-7, the J gene TRBJ2-7, with TRBD2 matching 9 bases. V lost 1 base, J lost 5 bases, and 6 bases stayed unmatched. The CDR3 has 15 residues. Germline V gene sequence: CDR1 SSHAT, CDR2 FNYEAQ (reference sequence). The CDR3: CASSLETGLAHEQYF. CDR3 bases: TGTGCCAGCAGCTTAGAGACGGGACTAGCCCACGAGCAGTACTTC.

The V call is TRBV6-5, the J call TRBJ1-4; D perhaps matches TRBD1 (6 bases). The CDR3 extends over 14 amino acids. V lost 6 bases to trimming and J lost 5 bases, with 13 bases between them. From germline, CDR1 is MNHEY and CDR2 SVGAGI. The CDR3 loop is CASRTGPKNEKLFF. Written as DNA, the CDR3 is TGTGCCAGCAGAACAGGGCCCAAGAATGAAAAACTGTTTTTT.

CDR3 DNA: TGTGCCAGTAGTATCTCGGGTCCCGACTATGGCTACACCTTC. Residues: CASSISGPDYGYTF. The genes are TRBV19 and TRBJ1-2; D not resolved. V was trimmed by 3 bases and J by 3 bases, leaving 11 bases between them. Germline loops: CDR1 LNHDA, CDR2 SQIVND (reference sequence). The CDR3 runs to 14 residues.

This clone was observed once. V is TRBV30 and J is TRBJ1-4, with 12 nucleotides matching TRBD1. J lost 3 bases, V lost 3 bases, and 14 bases had no gene match. Germline CDR1 reads GTSNPN; CDR2 reads SVGIG (reference sequence). The length of the CDR3 is 19 residues. This chain's CDR3 is CAWSRADPGQGASNEKLFF. The CDR3 DNA is TGTGCCTGGAGCCGCGCCGATCCGGGACAGGGGGCGTCTAATGAAAAACTGTTTTTT.

V usage is TRBV6-5 and J usage is TRBJ1-1; D not resolved. V was cut by 8 bases and J by 5 bases, with 15 bases left in between. The germline gives CDR1 MNHEY, CDR2 SVGAGI. This CDR3 spans 13 amino acids. The CDR3 sequence is CASVLGYFTEAFF. The CDR3 nucleotides read TGTGCCAGCGTGCTGGGTTATTTTACTGAAGCTTTCTTT.

This clone was seen once. The gene calls are TRBV7-8 and TRBJ2-7; D possibly corresponds to TRBD1 (6 bases). Germline V lookup: CDR1 SGHVS, CDR2 FQNEAQ. This CDR3 has 16 amino acids. Trimming removed 0 bases at V and 3 bases at J, with 15 bases between. For the CDR3, the DNA is TGTGCCAGCAGCTTAGCGCGAGTAGACAGGCTCTACGAGCAGTACTTC. Translating it yields CASSLARVDRLYEQYF.

V is TRBV10-3 and J is TRBJ2-6, with TRBD2 as a possible D gene (6 bases). The CDR3 is 15 amino acids. V was trimmed by 6 bases and J by 1 base, leaving 10 bases between them. CDR1 is ENHRY, CDR2 SYGVKD, per germline. CDR3 coding DNA: TGTGCCATCAGCCTTCGGGGGTCTGGGGCCAACGTCCTGACTTTC. This encodes CAISLRGSGANVLTF.

J is TRBJ1-2 and V is TRBV18; D is unresolved. This CDR3 has 14 residues. V shed 3 bases and J shed 7 bases, with 15 bases lying between them. Per germline, CDR1 KGHSH and CDR2 LQKENI. The CDR3 is CASSPDPRARGYTF. CDR3 coding DNA: TGTGCCAGCTCACCCGACCCCCGGGCCCGTGGCTACACCTTC.

The gene calls are TRBV15 and TRBJ1-2, with D hard to call. The V gene's germline CDR1 is LNHNV and CDR2 YYDKDF (reference sequence). V lost 0 bases, J lost 3 bases, and 8 bases lay in between. This CDR3 comprises 14 residues. CDR3 coding DNA: TGTGCCACCAGCAGAGATACTTGGGACTATGGCTACACCTTC. Amino acid sequence: CATSRDTWDYGYTF.

This clone was seen only once. The genes are TRBV4-3 and TRBJ2-7, with 11 bases aligning to TRBD1. Germline CDR1 is LGHNA and CDR2 is YSLEER. The trim removed 2 bases at V and 6 bases at J, leaving 15 bases unmatched. This CDR3 is built from 18 residues. CDR3 nucleotides: TGCGCCAGCAGCCAAACGGCCAGGAGAGGACAGGGGGCTAGCGAGCAGTACTTC. Translated: CASSQTARRGQGASEQYF.

This chain uses TRBV23-1 with TRBJ2-7; no firm D call. TRBV23-1 is recorded as an ORF, its role being uncertain. There are 14 residues in the CDR3. V lost 0 bases and J lost 5, with 11 bases in between. The CDR3 is CASSQSYGPHEQYF. DNA of the CDR3: TGCGCCAGCAGTCAATCGTATGGGCCCCACGAGCAGTACTTC.

This chain uses TRBV27 with TRBJ1-6; 7 bases map to TRBD1. This CDR3 spans 14 amino acids. V gave up 5 bases and J gave up 3 bases; unmatched junction bases: 1. CDR1 and CDR2 from the germline V gene are MNHEY and SMNVEV (reference sequence). The CDR3 here is CASSNRGYNSPLHF. As DNA, the CDR3 is TGTGCCAGCAGTAACAGGGGCTATAATTCACCCCTCCACTTT.

The chain is built from TRBV3-1 (or the pseudogene TRBV3-2) and TRBJ1-5; TRBD1 is a possible D gene (5 bases). This CDR3 spans 13 amino acids. Germline V gene data show CDR1 as LGHDT and CDR2 as YNNKEL (reference sequence). Trimming took 3 bases from V and 5 from J, leaving 8 bases between them. The CDR3 protein is CASSHRDDQPQHF. DNA of the CDR3: TGTGCCAGCAGCCACAGGGACGATCAGCCCCAGCATTTT.

V and J are TRBV6-5 and TRBJ2-2; D perhaps matches TRBD1 (5 bases). V gave up 5 bases and J gave up 7 bases, with 8 bases separating them. CDR3 length: 12 amino acids. Germline CDR1 reads MNHEY; CDR2 reads SVGAGI. The CDR3 loop is CASSHDSGELFF. CDR3 DNA: TGTGCCAGCAGTCACGACAGCGGGGAGCTGTTTTTT.

The CDR3 loop reads CSASAREGSYNSPLHF. In DNA, the CDR3 is TGCAGTGCTAGTGCGAGGGAAGGCTCCTATAATTCACCCCTCCACTTT. This chain joins TRBV20-1 and TRBJ1-6; D gene unclear. From germline, CDR1 is DFQATT and CDR2 SNEGSKA (reference sequence). The V gene lost 3 bases and the J gene lost 0 bases, with 12 bases spanning the gap. The CDR3 runs to 16 residues.

The V call is TRBV28, the J call TRBJ2-5, with 13 bases lining up with TRBD2. Germline CDR1 reads MDHEN; CDR2 reads SYDVKM. The CDR3 length is 20 residues. The V gene end was trimmed by 0 bases and the J gene end by 5 bases; junction bases not matched to a gene: 15. The CDR3 DNA reads as TGTGCCAGCAGTTTATGGGTCCGTGGACTAGCGGGAGCTGGGCGGGAGACCCAGTACTTC. It is translated as CASSLWVRGLAGAGRETQYF.

The chain couples TRBV13 to TRBJ2-3, with TRBD2 identical over 8 bases. CDR1 and CDR2 from the germline V gene are PRHDT and FYEKMQ (reference sequence). The CDR3 runs 15 residues. The junction had 2 bases not matched to a gene; V was cut back by 0 bases and J by 3 bases. This CDR3 is CASSLGLAETDTQYF. The CDR3 DNA follows: TGTGCCAGCAGCTTAGGACTAGCGGAGACAGATACGCAGTATTTT.

This clone was recorded a few times. V and J are TRBV9 and TRBJ2-5, with TRBD2 matching over 11 bases. J lost 3 bases, V lost 3 bases, and 4 bases had no gene match. CDR1 is SGDLS, CDR2 YYNGEE, per germline. CDR3 length equals 15 residues. CDR3 nucleotides: TGTGCCAGCAGCGCGTCGACTAGCGGGAAAGAGACCCAGTACTTC. This sequence encodes CASSASTSGKETQYF.

The rearrangement joins TRBV23-1 to TRBJ2-3, with D possibly matching TRBD1 (5 bases). TRBV23-1 is an ORF for which the function is uncertain. V was cut by 6 bases and J by 6 bases, with 19 bases left in between. This CDR3 spans 15 amino acids. The CDR3 DNA is TGCGCCAGCAGCCTTCGGACAAGGGTGAGGGATACGCAGTATTTT. It codes for CASSLRTRVRDTQYF.

The V call is TRBV6-5, the J call TRBJ2-5; possible D gene TRBD2, 5 bases. Germline V lookup: CDR1 MNHEY, CDR2 SVGAGI. The ends were cut back, 5 bases at V and 2 bases at J, with 12 bases in the middle. The CDR3 is made up of 14 amino acids. The CDR3 region has the DNA TGTGCCAGCAGTCCCCCGGGGTTGCAAGAGACCCAGTACTTC. This gives the protein CASSPPGLQETQYF.

The chain couples TRBV27 to TRBJ2-1; D is perhaps TRBD2 (6 bases). Germline V lookup: CDR1 MNHEY, CDR2 SMNVEV (reference sequence). V lost 5 bases and J lost 3, with 17 bases in between. The CDR3 sequence is 16 residues long. The chain's CDR3 is CASSSQPGEVYNEQFF. In DNA, the CDR3 is TGTGCCAGCAGTAGCCAGCCGGGAGAGGTCTACAATGAGCAGTTCTTC.